This paragraph covers one T cell receptor (beta chain) sequence. The entry originates in a study of technical replicates of blood from a few donors. Data came from immunoSEQ multiplex PCR; TCRdb stores just in-frame clones and leaves some out. The repertoire holds around 93,000 clones, with around 95% as singletons. Trimming took 5 bases from V and 6 from J; bases not matched to a gene: 14. There are 18 residues in the CDR3. Germline loops: CDR1 PRHDT, CDR2 FYEKMQ (reference sequence). The sequencing sample was made of T cells isolated from PBMCs. The receptor comes from a human donor in good health. This chain uses TRBV13 with TRBJ2-2; 11 bases match TRBD1. This chain's CDR3 is CASSPLDRGRGGSGELFF. The CDR3 bases are TGTGCCAGCAGCCCCTTGGACAGGGGGCGGGGTGGATCCGGGGAGCTGTTTTTT.